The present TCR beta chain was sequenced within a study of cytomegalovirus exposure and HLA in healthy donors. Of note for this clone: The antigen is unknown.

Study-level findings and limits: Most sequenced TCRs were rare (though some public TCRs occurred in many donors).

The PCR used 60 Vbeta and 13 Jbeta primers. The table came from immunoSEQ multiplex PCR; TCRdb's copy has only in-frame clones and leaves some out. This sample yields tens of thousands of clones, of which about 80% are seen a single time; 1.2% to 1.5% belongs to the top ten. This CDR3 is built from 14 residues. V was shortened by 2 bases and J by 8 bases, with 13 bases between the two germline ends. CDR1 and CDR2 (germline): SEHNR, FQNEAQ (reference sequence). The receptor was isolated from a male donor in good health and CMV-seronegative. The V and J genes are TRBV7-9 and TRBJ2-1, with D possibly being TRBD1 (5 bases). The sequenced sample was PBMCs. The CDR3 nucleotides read TGTGCCAGCAGCTTAATGTCTAGGGGATATGAGCAGTTCTTC. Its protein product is CASSLMSRGYEQFF.